A selection of T cell receptor beta chains follows, all from one sample in a study of cytomegalovirus exposure and HLA in healthy donors. Clones were sequenced by immunoSEQ multiplex PCR, and TCRdb holds only the in-frame ones, with some missing. The sample includes 60,000 to 75,000 clones, 95% of them seen just once. The sequenced material came from PBMCs. These receptors originate from a woman aged 18-30 years in good health and CMV-seropositive. CDR3s include the opening cysteine and the closing phenylalanine or tryptophan. A D gene is named only where the DNA matches it firmly. Not every row has a clone size; where given, it reads once, few, many or a size class.

CDR3 length: 14; clone size: .; V gene: TRBV5-6; D gene: .; J gene: TRBJ1-1; CDR3 DNA: TGTGCCAGCCGTGTGACAGGCGCGAACACTGAAGCTTTCTTT; CDR3 protein: CASRVTGANTEAFF
CDR3 length: 16; clone size: once; V gene: TRBV9; D gene: TRBD2; J gene: TRBJ2-3; CDR3 DNA: TGTGCCAGCAGCGTAGCTGGGACTAGCGGCACAGATACGCAGTATTTT; CDR3 protein: CASSVAGTSGTDTQYF
CDR3 length: 12; clone size: once; V gene: TRBV2; D gene: TRBD1; J gene: TRBJ1-2; CDR3 DNA: TGTGCCAGCGAGTTTAACAGGGGGGGCTACACCTTC; CDR3 protein: CASEFNRGGYTF
CDR3 length: 16; clone size: .; V gene: TRBV19; D gene: TRBD1; J gene: TRBJ1-5; CDR3 DNA: TGTGCCAGTAGTATAGGCAGGGACAGGAGTTCTCAGCCCCAGCATTTT; CDR3 protein: CASSIGRDRSSQPQHF
CDR3 length: 11; clone size: .; V gene: TRBV11-2; D gene: .; J gene: TRBJ2-5; CDR3 DNA: TGTGCCAGCAGCTTCCGGGAGACCCAGTACTTC; CDR3 protein: CASSFRETQYF
CDR3 length: 16; clone size: .; V gene: TRBV7-9; D gene: TRBD2; J gene: TRBJ2-1; CDR3 DNA: TGTGCCAGCAGCTTAGGGTCTGGACTAGCGGGAGATGAGCAGTTCTTC; CDR3 protein: CASSLGSGLAGDEQFF
CDR3 length: 15; clone size: once; V gene: TRBV5-5; D gene: TRBD1; J gene: TRBJ2-1; CDR3 DNA: TGTGCCAGCAGCGTTGGACAGGGCGGCGGCTATGAGCAGTTCTTC; CDR3 protein: CASSVGQGGGYEQFF
CDR3 length: 13; clone size: .; V gene: TRBV30; D gene: .; J gene: TRBJ2-2; CDR3 DNA: TGTGCCTGGAGTGTAGGGGGCACCGGGGAGCTGTTTTTT; CDR3 protein: CAWSVGGTGELFF
CDR3 length: 12; clone size: .; V gene: TRBV11-2; D gene: .; J gene: TRBJ2-7; CDR3 DNA: TGTGCCAGCTCCAGGTGGTCCTACGAGCAGTACTTC; CDR3 protein: CASSRWSYEQYF
CDR3 length: 15; clone size: .; V gene: TRBV28; D gene: .; J gene: TRBJ2-7; CDR3 DNA: TGTGCCAGCAGTTCCGCGGGTGGGAGCTCCTACGAGCAGTACTTC; CDR3 protein: CASSSAGGSSYEQYF
CDR3 length: 16; clone size: .; V gene: TRBV5-8; D gene: TRBD1; J gene: TRBJ2-7; CDR3 DNA: TGTGCCAGCAGCTTGGAGATGGGGACAGGGGGACGCGAGCAGTACTTC; CDR3 protein: CASSLEMGTGGREQYF
CDR3 length: 16; clone size: .; V gene: TRBV5-4; D gene: TRBD2; J gene: TRBJ2-2; CDR3 DNA: TGTGCCAGCAGCTTGGATGCGGGGGTGAGCCCCGGGGAGCTGTTTTTT; CDR3 protein: CASSLDAGVSPGELFF
CDR3 length: 12; clone size: once; V gene: TRBV29-1; D gene: TRBD1; J gene: TRBJ1-4; CDR3 DNA: TGCAGCGCTTCATTCTTTGGGGACAGGTGGTTTTTT; CDR3 protein: CSASFFGDRWFF
CDR3 length: 18; clone size: .; V gene: TRBV5-6; D gene: TRBD2; J gene: TRBJ2-7; CDR3 DNA: TGTGCCAGCAGCTCCCCGATTAGGACTAGCGGGAGGACCTACGAGCAGTACTTC; CDR3 protein: CASSSPIRTSGRTYEQYF
CDR3 length: 14; clone size: .; V gene: TRBV6-1; D gene: .; J gene: TRBJ2-7; CDR3 DNA: TGTGCCAGCAGTGAACCTGGACAGTCCTACGAGCAGTACTTC; CDR3 protein: CASSEPGQSYEQYF
CDR3 length: 19; clone size: .; V gene: TRBV28; D gene: .; J gene: TRBJ1-3; CDR3 DNA: TGTGCCAGCAGTCCAACTTACTGGGCAGGTTCAAGCTCTGGAAACACCATATATTTT; CDR3 protein: CASSPTYWAGSSSGNTIYF
CDR3 length: 15; clone size: .; V gene: TRBV7-2; D gene: TRBD2; J gene: TRBJ2-3; CDR3 DNA: TGTGCCAGCAGCGCCGGGGGAGGGCGCACAGATACGCAGTATTTT; CDR3 protein: CASSAGGGRTDTQYF
CDR3 length: 14; clone size: .; V gene: TRBV19; D gene: .; J gene: TRBJ2-7; CDR3 DNA: TGTGCCAGTAGTATAGAAACAGGGAACTACGAGCAGTACTTC; CDR3 protein: CASSIETGNYEQYF
CDR3 length: 14; clone size: .; V gene: TRBV2; D gene: TRBD2; J gene: TRBJ2-3; CDR3 DNA: TGTGCCAGCAGCGTCGGGAGGGGCCCAGATACGCAGTATTTT; CDR3 protein: CASSVGRGPDTQYF
CDR3 length: 12; clone size: .; V gene: TRBV28; D gene: .; J gene: TRBJ1-2; CDR3 DNA: TGTGCCAGCACCGAGGGCCTATATGGCTACACCTTC; CDR3 protein: CASTEGLYGYTF
CDR3 length: 14; clone size: .; V gene: TRBV6-1; D gene: TRBD1; J gene: TRBJ1-2; CDR3 DNA: TGTGCCAGCAGTGACAAATGGGACAGGGATGGCTACACCTTC; CDR3 protein: CASSDKWDRDGYTF
CDR3 length: 17; clone size: .; V gene: TRBV5-1; D gene: TRBD2; J gene: TRBJ2-1; CDR3 DNA: TGCGCCAGCAGCTTGGCCCCCGGGACTAGCGGGAAGGGAGAGCAGTTCTTC; CDR3 protein: CASSLAPGTSGKGEQFF
CDR3 length: 13; clone size: once; V gene: TRBV2; D gene: .; J gene: TRBJ2-5; CDR3 DNA: TGTGCCAGCAGTGGGGCCAACCAAGAGACCCAGTACTTC; CDR3 protein: CASSGANQETQYF
CDR3 length: 16; clone size: .; V gene: TRBV6-1; D gene: TRBD2; J gene: TRBJ2-1; CDR3 DNA: TGTGCCAGCAGTGGGGGAGGGGTGTCTGGCTACAATGAGCAGTTCTTC; CDR3 protein: CASSGGGVSGYNEQFF
CDR3 length: 15; clone size: .; V gene: TRBV11-2; D gene: TRBD2; J gene: TRBJ2-2; CDR3 DNA: TGTGCCAGCAGCTTGGGCGGGGGGTATACCGGGGAGCTGTTTTTT; CDR3 protein: CASSLGGGYTGELFF
CDR3 length: 16; clone size: .; V gene: TRBV27; D gene: .; J gene: TRBJ1-1; CDR3 DNA: TGTGCCAGCAGTTTATCGTTGGGGGCGAGGGTCACTGAAGCTTTCTTT; CDR3 protein: CASSLSLGARVTEAFF
CDR3 length: 13; clone size: .; V gene: TRBV27; D gene: .; J gene: TRBJ2-2; CDR3 DNA: TGTGCCAGCAGTTTAAGCGGCACCGGGGAGCTGTTTTTT; CDR3 protein: CASSLSGTGELFF
CDR3 length: 16; clone size: .; V gene: TRBV23-1; D gene: TRBD1; J gene: TRBJ2-3; CDR3 DNA: TGCGCCAGCAGTCATGTACAGGGGGTCGCCTCCTATACGCAGTATTTT; CDR3 protein: CASSHVQGVASYTQYF
CDR3 length: 17; clone size: .; V gene: TRBV11-2; D gene: TRBD2; J gene: TRBJ2-7; CDR3 DNA: TGTGCCAGCAGCAAGTCGTGGGAGGGGCGCAGAACGTACGAGCAGTACTTC; CDR3 protein: CASSKSWEGRRTYEQYF
CDR3 length: 15; clone size: .; V gene: TRBV9; D gene: TRBD1; J gene: TRBJ2-5; CDR3 DNA: TGTGCCAGCAGCGGGGGACAGGGGGCGGGAGAGACCCAGTACTTC; CDR3 protein: CASSGGQGAGETQYF
CDR3 length: 12; clone size: .; V gene: TRBV5-8; D gene: .; J gene: TRBJ2-3; CDR3 DNA: TGTGCCAGCAGCCTTCAGGTCCGAACGCAGTATTTT; CDR3 protein: CASSLQVRTQYF
CDR3 length: 14; clone size: .; V gene: TRBV11-2; D gene: TRBD1; J gene: TRBJ2-7; CDR3 DNA: TGTGCCAGCAGCTCCGGGACAGGCGCCTACGAGCAGTACTTC; CDR3 protein: CASSSGTGAYEQYF
CDR3 length: 13; clone size: few; V gene: TRBV11-2; D gene: .; J gene: TRBJ1-2; CDR3 DNA: TGTGCCAGCAGCTTAGCAGCGGCCTATGGCTACACCTTC; CDR3 protein: CASSLAAAYGYTF
CDR3 length: 11; clone size: .; V gene: TRBV6-5; D gene: .; J gene: TRBJ1-1; CDR3 DNA: TGTGCCAGCAGCCAGGGGACTGAAGCTTTCTTT; CDR3 protein: CASSQGTEAFF
CDR3 length: 17; clone size: .; V gene: TRBV7-2; D gene: TRBD1; J gene: TRBJ1-5; CDR3 DNA: TGTGCCAGCAGCTTAGCTTCTGCGACAGGGCTAAATCAGCCCCAGCATTTT; CDR3 protein: CASSLASATGLNQPQHF
CDR3 length: 15; clone size: .; V gene: TRBV18; D gene: TRBD1; J gene: TRBJ2-2; CDR3 DNA: TGTGCCAGCTCACCGCGGGACAGGGACTCCGGGGAGCTGTTTTTT; CDR3 protein: CASSPRDRDSGELFF
CDR3 length: 19; clone size: .; V gene: TRBV30; D gene: .; J gene: TRBJ1-1; CDR3 DNA: TGTGCCTGGACCTCGCAGGTTGACAGGCGGACATTCATGAACACTGAAGCTTTCTTT; CDR3 protein: CAWTSQVDRRTFMNTEAFF
CDR3 length: 11; clone size: .; V gene: TRBV29-1; D gene: .; J gene: TRBJ2-2; CDR3 DNA: TGCAGCGTTGGAGTCACCGGGGAGCTGTTTTTT; CDR3 protein: CSVGVTGELFF
CDR3 length: 13; clone size: .; V gene: TRBV29-1; D gene: .; J gene: TRBJ1-2; CDR3 DNA: TGCAGCGTGGATCGGCAGGAAGACTATGGCTACACCTTC; CDR3 protein: CSVDRQEDYGYTF
CDR3 length: 13; clone size: few; V gene: TRBV11-2; D gene: .; J gene: TRBJ2-1; CDR3 DNA: TGTGCCAGCAGCTTAGTAAGGAGCAATGAGCAGTTCTTC; CDR3 protein: CASSLVRSNEQFF
CDR3 length: 16; clone size: .; V gene: TRBV19; D gene: .; J gene: TRBJ2-7; CDR3 DNA: TGTGCCAGTAGTATAGATTTTGGTCGGAGCTCCTACGAGCAGTACTTC; CDR3 protein: CASSIDFGRSSYEQYF
CDR3 length: 17; clone size: .; V gene: TRBV7-9; D gene: .; J gene: TRBJ2-7; CDR3 DNA: TGTGCCAGCAGCGCCCACCCAGGGGTCCCTTCCTCCTACGAGCAGTACTTC; CDR3 protein: CASSAHPGVPSSYEQYF
CDR3 length: 14; clone size: once; V gene: TRBV5-1; D gene: .; J gene: TRBJ1-2; CDR3 DNA: TGCGCCAGCAGCCTTCACAGGGTTCCCTATGGCTACACCTTC; CDR3 protein: CASSLHRVPYGYTF
CDR3 length: 15; clone size: .; V gene: TRBV10-1; D gene: .; J gene: TRBJ2-1; CDR3 DNA: TGCGCCAGCAGTGATCACACTGACTCCGGGGATGAGCAGTTCTTC; CDR3 protein: CASSDHTDSGDEQFF
CDR3 length: 17; clone size: .; V gene: TRBV4-1; D gene: TRBD2; J gene: TRBJ2-5; CDR3 DNA: TGCGCCAGCAGCCTAGGACTAGCGCGAAGGGTCCAAGAGACCCAGTACTTC; CDR3 protein: CASSLGLARRVQETQYF
CDR3 length: 14; clone size: .; V gene: TRBV5-1; D gene: .; J gene: TRBJ1-3; CDR3 DNA: TGCGCCAGCAGCCCTTCAGGGGCAGTGGACACCATATATTTT; CDR3 protein: CASSPSGAVDTIYF
CDR3 length: 14; clone size: .; V gene: TRBV18; D gene: .; J gene: TRBJ1-1; CDR3 DNA: TGTGCCAGCTCACCAGTGGCACCCTACACTGAAGCTTTCTTT; CDR3 protein: CASSPVAPYTEAFF
CDR3 length: 16; clone size: .; V gene: TRBV6-1; D gene: TRBD1; J gene: TRBJ1-3; CDR3 DNA: TGTGCCAGCAGTGTAGGCGACAGGGGTCCTGGAAACACCATATATTTT; CDR3 protein: CASSVGDRGPGNTIYF
CDR3 length: 14; clone size: .; V gene: TRBV29-1; D gene: TRBD2; J gene: TRBJ2-1; CDR3 DNA: TGCAGCGTGGCCGAAACTAGCGTCTACAATGAGCAGTTCTTC; CDR3 protein: CSVAETSVYNEQFF
CDR3 length: 13; clone size: .; V gene: TRBV10-3; D gene: TRBD1; J gene: TRBJ2-7; CDR3 DNA: TGTGCCATCCTGGACAGGGTGATGGGCGAGCAGTACTTC; CDR3 protein: CAILDRVMGEQYF
CDR3 length: 12; clone size: once; V gene: TRBV30; D gene: .; J gene: TRBJ1-5; CDR3 DNA: TGTGCCTGGAACAGGGATAATCAGCCCCAGCATTTT; CDR3 protein: CAWNRDNQPQHF
CDR3 length: 14; clone size: .; V gene: TRBV2; D gene: .; J gene: TRBJ1-1; CDR3 DNA: TGTGCCAGCAGTGTTGGGCAGGGGAACACTGAAGCTTTCTTT; CDR3 protein: CASSVGQGNTEAFF
CDR3 length: 13; clone size: .; V gene: TRBV7-3; D gene: .; J gene: TRBJ1-1; CDR3 DNA: TGTGCCAGCAGCCCTGGGCCCGACACTGAAGCTTTCTTT; CDR3 protein: CASSPGPDTEAFF
CDR3 length: 12; clone size: .; V gene: TRBV29-1; D gene: TRBD2; J gene: TRBJ2-1; CDR3 DNA: TGCAGCGTTGAATGGGGGGGGGATGAGCAGTTCTTC; CDR3 protein: CSVEWGGDEQFF
CDR3 length: 14; clone size: .; V gene: TRBV27; D gene: TRBD1; J gene: TRBJ2-7; CDR3 DNA: TGTGCCAGCAGTTTGTCTGGGACAGGGGACGAGCAGTACTTC; CDR3 protein: CASSLSGTGDEQYF
CDR3 length: 14; clone size: .; V gene: TRBV2; D gene: TRBD1; J gene: TRBJ2-2; CDR3 DNA: TGTGCCAGCTTGCTGGACAGGGTCACCGGGGAGCTGTTTTTT; CDR3 protein: CASLLDRVTGELFF
CDR3 length: 16; clone size: .; V gene: TRBV2; D gene: .; J gene: TRBJ2-5; CDR3 DNA: TGTGCCAGCAGTGAAGCAGGCAGGCGATATCAAGAGACCCAGTACTTC; CDR3 protein: CASSEAGRRYQETQYF
CDR3 length: 12; clone size: .; V gene: TRBV29-1; D gene: .; J gene: TRBJ2-7; CDR3 DNA: TGCAGCGTTTTGACAGGCAGCTACGAGCAGTACTTC; CDR3 protein: CSVLTGSYEQYF
CDR3 length: 13; clone size: .; V gene: TRBV27; D gene: .; J gene: TRBJ2-6; CDR3 DNA: TGTGCCAGCAGTTCAGGAGGGGCCAACGTCCTGACTTTC; CDR3 protein: CASSSGGANVLTF
CDR3 length: 14; clone size: .; V gene: TRBV9; D gene: .; J gene: TRBJ1-1; CDR3 DNA: TGTGCCAGCAGCGCCCGCGGGGCGGGAGATGAAGCTTTCTTT; CDR3 protein: CASSARGAGDEAFF